Below are 3 T cell receptor beta chains sequenced from a single sample in a study of human T cells and chemical hapten exposure. Each CDR3 protein is one row after TCRdb ran MiXCR on the RACE reads. The sample yields 75,000 to 100,000 distinct CDR3 sequences, 12% seen once. Time point here: patch test 1, 2 weeks after DPC sensitization. The treatment denotes: therapeutic diphenylcyclopropenone sensitization with weekly scalp DPC. The input for sequencing was whole blood, taken in connection with sensitization to the hapten diphenylcyclopropenone (DPC). Receptors were obtained from a woman aged 55-70 years with alopecia areata. Some clones in this sample may be carry-over from other donors' samples.

This clonotype has a count of ten or more. This sequence joins TRBV2 and TRBJ2-5, with D perhaps matching TRBD1 (7 bases). Germline CDR1 and CDR2: SNHLY and FYNNEI. CDR3 size: 15 residues. With 5 bases removed from V and 1 base from J, the gap between germline ends came to 14 bases. CDR3 bases: TGTGCCAGCAGTATTATTCAGGGGGGCCAAGAGACCCAGTACTTC. This encodes CASSIIQGGQETQYF.

The chain's CDR3 is CSARYFGAPEAFF. The CDR3 bases are TGCAGTGCTAGATATTTCGGAGCCCCGGAAGCTTTCTTT. The chain has TRBV20-1 and TRBJ1-1; D unresolved. The V and J ends lost 2 bases and 8 bases respectively, with 15 bases between them. The CDR3 contains 13 residues. CDR1 is DFQATT, CDR2 SNEGSKA, per germline (reference sequence).

This clonotype was counted at least ten times. The chain couples TRBV19 to TRBJ2-5; the D is unclear. The germline V gene encodes CDR1 LNHDA and CDR2 SQIVND (reference sequence). Trimming stripped 3 bases from V and 10 bases from J, with 12 bases between. The CDR3 loop spans 12 amino acids. The CDR3 DNA sequence: TGTGCCAGTAGTATCGACCAAAGCAGCCAGTACTTC. It encodes CASSIDQSSQYF.